This T cell receptor (beta chain) emerged from a study of CD8 T cells in Susac syndrome (dated by TCRdb to between 2018 and 2021). At the level of the whole study: The study used repertoire sequencing to test whether antigen drove CD8+ T cell activation and differentiation in Susac syndrome. Points the paper makes about the study in general: The study acknowledged that relatively few individuals were included in the TCR sequencing and HLA analysis.

Peripheral blood CD8+ and CD4+ T cells from healthy donors, Susac syndrome patients and multiple sclerosis patients were profiled by high-throughput TCR beta sequencing. The multiple sclerosis controls were treatment-naive patients whose relapsing-remitting disease, either stable or active, fulfilled the revised McDonald criteria. Bulk CD8+ and CD4+ T cells were purified by magnetic negative isolation, whereas CD8+ TEMRA cells were enriched by FACS. Blood was drawn into EDTA tubes, processed within 24 hours, and PBMCs were isolated by density gradient centrifugation. PBMCs intended for TCR sequencing were cryopreserved in liquid nitrogen and thawed later in a water bath at 37 degrees C. A purity of at least 90% was achieved for sorted or isolated CD4+, CD8+ and CD8+ TEMRA cells. V is clipped by 8 bases and J by 1 base, and the sequence between their germline boundaries is 9 bases long. Based on the germline V gene (reference sequence), the CDR1 and CDR2 sequences are MNHNY and SVGAGI. The CDR3, from cysteine to phenylalanine, totals 14 residues. Just CDR3 DNA is preserved here, 42 bases in frame from base 1.

RNA was extracted using the RNeasy kit, and about 0.45 to 1 microgram was reverse transcribed with random hexamers. TCR beta CDR3 regions were amplified with the immunoSEQ multiplex PCR assay covering 54 Vbeta and 13 Jbeta segments. Bias from PCR amplification was corrected by using a synthetic template baseline for primer optimization and for computational correction. The authors processed their data as follows. Reads were annotated to V, D and J genes according to IMGT and were analyzed with immunoSEQ Analyzer, with only productive sequences retained. Clonality was computed as one minus Shannon entropy normalized by log2 of the number of productive unique sequences. For each patient and control, public and private clones were evaluated within the 100 most prevalent clones. Clones were defined as Susac-specific if absent from the healthy and MS cohorts, from around 1,100 published viral clones and from other ImmuneACCESS disease sequences. TCRdb ran its own pipeline on the public reads, namely fastp trimming at Q25 and MiXCR clone calling, and kept in-frame beta chains. Entries that share a CDR3 protein sequence are merged under the most common genes and DNA. Here the V and J calls rest on TCRdb's processing, not on the authors' analysis. The sample table records about 250,000 distinct CDR3 sequences; around 93% of these occur just once. The leading ten clones occupy 0.065% to 0.08% of the sample.

Regarding this clonotype: Its antigen remains unidentified. No base quality values were provided; no much bigger clone lies one nucleotide off.

The specimen sequenced was CD4+ T cells from PBMCs. The TCR comes from a human donor with multiple sclerosis. The rearrangement joined TRBV6-6 to TRBJ1-6; no confident D gene assignment can be made. CDR3 loop: CASLQWSYNSPLHF. The DNA sequence reads TGTGCCAGCCTACAGTGGTCCTATAATTCACCCCTCCACTTT.